This T cell receptor beta chain was identified during a study of response to subunit inactivated influenza vaccine. General observations from the study: Authors suggested each seasonal flu vaccination may recruit only limited numbers of new T cells.

TCRdb re-called the RT-PCR reads with MiXCR, one entry per CDR3 protein. This repertoire shows under 850,000 distinct CDR3 sequences, approximately 17% found once; its top ten account for 9.5% to 13%. Concerning this clonotype: Its antigen is not identified.

CDR1 is LGHNA, CDR2 YNFKEQ, per germline. The germline V and J ends were trimmed by 1 base and 0 bases, with 10 bases remaining between them. There are 15 residues in the CDR3. The gene calls are TRBV4-2 and TRBJ2-7; the D gene is possibly TRBD1 (6 bases). The sequence was collected from a man in his fifties or sixties who received an inactivated influenza vaccine. The source material was PBMCs from blood, sampled 5 days after vaccination. DNA of the CDR3: TGTGCCAGCAGCCAAGGGGGGCTTCTCTCCTACGAGCAGTACTTC. This encodes CASSQGGLLSYEQYF.